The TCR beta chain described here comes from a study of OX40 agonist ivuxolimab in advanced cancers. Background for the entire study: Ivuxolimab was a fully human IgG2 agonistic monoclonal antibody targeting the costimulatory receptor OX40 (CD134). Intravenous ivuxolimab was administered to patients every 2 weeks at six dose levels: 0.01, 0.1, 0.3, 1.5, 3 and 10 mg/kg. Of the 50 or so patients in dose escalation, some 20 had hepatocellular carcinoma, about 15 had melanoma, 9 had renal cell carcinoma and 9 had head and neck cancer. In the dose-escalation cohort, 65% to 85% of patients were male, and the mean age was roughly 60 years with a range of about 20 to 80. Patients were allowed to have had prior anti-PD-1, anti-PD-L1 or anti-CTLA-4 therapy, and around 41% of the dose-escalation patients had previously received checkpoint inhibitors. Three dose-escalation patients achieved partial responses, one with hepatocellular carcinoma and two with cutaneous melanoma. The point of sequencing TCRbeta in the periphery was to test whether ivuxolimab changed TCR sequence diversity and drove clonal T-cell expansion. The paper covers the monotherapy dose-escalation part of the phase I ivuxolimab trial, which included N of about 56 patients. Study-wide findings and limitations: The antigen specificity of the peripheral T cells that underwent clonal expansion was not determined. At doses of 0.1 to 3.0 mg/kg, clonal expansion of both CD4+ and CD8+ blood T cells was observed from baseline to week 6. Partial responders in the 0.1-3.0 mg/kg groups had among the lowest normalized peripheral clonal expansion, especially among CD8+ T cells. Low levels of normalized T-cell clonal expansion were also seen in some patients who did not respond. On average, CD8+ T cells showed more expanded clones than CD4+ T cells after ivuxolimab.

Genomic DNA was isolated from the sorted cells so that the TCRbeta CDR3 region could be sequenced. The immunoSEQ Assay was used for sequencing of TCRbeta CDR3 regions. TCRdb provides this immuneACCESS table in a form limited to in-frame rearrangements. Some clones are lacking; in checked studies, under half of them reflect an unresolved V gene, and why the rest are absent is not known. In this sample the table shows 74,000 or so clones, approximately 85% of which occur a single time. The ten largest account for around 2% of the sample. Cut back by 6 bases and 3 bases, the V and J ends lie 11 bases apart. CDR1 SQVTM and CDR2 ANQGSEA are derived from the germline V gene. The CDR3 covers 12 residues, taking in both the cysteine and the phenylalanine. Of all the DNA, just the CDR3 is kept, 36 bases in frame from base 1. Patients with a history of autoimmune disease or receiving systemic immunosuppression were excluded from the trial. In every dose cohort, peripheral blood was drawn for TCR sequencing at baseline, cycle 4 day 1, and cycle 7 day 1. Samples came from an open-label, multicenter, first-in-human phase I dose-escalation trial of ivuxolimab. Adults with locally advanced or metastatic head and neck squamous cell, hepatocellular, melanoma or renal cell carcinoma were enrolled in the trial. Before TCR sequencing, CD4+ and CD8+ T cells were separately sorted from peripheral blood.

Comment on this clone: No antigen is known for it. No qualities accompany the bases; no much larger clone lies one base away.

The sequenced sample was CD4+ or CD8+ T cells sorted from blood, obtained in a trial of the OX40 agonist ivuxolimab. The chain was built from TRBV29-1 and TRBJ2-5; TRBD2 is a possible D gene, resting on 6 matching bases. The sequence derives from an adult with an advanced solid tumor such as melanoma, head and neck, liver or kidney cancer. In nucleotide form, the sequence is TGCAGCGTGAATGGAGGGGAAGAGACCCAGTACTTC. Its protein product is CSVNGGEETQYF.